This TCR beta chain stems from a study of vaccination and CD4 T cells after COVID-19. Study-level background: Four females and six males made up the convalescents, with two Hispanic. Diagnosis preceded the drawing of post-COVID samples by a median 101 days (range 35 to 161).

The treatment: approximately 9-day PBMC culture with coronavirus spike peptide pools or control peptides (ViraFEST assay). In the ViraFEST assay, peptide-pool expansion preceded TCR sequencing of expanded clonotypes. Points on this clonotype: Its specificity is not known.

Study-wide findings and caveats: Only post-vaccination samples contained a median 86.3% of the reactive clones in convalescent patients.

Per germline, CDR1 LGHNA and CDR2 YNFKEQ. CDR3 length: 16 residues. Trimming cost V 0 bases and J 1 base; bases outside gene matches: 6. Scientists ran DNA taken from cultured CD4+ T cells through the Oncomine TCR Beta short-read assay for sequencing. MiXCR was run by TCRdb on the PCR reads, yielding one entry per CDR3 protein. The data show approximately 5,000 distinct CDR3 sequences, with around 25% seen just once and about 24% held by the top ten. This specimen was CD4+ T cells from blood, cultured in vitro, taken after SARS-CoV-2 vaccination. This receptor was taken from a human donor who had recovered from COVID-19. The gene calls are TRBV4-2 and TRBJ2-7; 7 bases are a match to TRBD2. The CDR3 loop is CASSQDSLAESYEQYF. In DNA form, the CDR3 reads TGTGCCAGCAGCCAAGACAGTCTAGCGGAATCCTACGAGCAGTACTTC.